Below are 17 T cell receptor beta chains sequenced from a single sample in a study of cytomegalovirus exposure and HLA in healthy donors. Primers: 60 Vbeta forward and 13 Jbeta reverse. TCRdb keeps only in-frame clones here, not all; method: immunoSEQ multiplex PCR. This repertoire shows 150,000 or so clones, more than 70% found once; its top ten account for 5.6%. The sample comprised PBMCs. These receptor sequences come from a woman aged 35 to 49 in good health and CMV-seropositive.

The gene calls are TRBV11-2 and TRBJ2-1; TRBD2 aligns across 11 bases. Per the germline V gene, CDR1 is SGHAT and CDR2 is FQNNGV. The CDR3 sequence is 16 residues long. Trimming cost V 4 bases and J 7 bases; bases outside gene matches: 9. CDR3 coding DNA: TGTGCCAGCAGCTCTATAGCGGGAGGGCGGAGAAATGAGCAGTTCTTC. It specifies CASSSIAGGRRNEQFF.

This clone has a single count. CDR3: CASTLAGTGGMKTQYF. CDR3 nucleotide sequence: TGCGCCAGCACCCTGGCAGGGACAGGGGGCATGAAGACCCAGTACTTC. V is TRBV5-1 and J is TRBJ2-5; TRBD1 matches at 12 bases. This CDR3 is built from 16 residues. The junction had 12 bases not matched to a gene; V was cut back by 6 bases and J by 6 bases. The germline V gene has CDR1 SGHRS and CDR2 YFSETQ.

This clone was picked up a small number of times. The J gene is TRBJ2-6, the V gene TRBV5-6; D not certain. Germline V gives CDR1 SGHDT, CDR2 YYEEEE. The CDR3 totals 15 residues. The ends were cut back, 4 bases at V and 2 bases at J, with 10 bases in the middle. The CDR3 sequence is CASSPRLTGANVLTF. Written as DNA, the CDR3 is TGTGCCAGCAGCCCCAGGTTGACTGGGGCCAACGTCCTGACTTTC.

The CDR3 nucleotides are TGTGCCAGCAGTTTATCAATTAGACAGGGGGCAAACTATGGCTACACCTTC. It specifies CASSLSIRQGANYGYTF. V is TRBV27 and J is TRBJ1-2; the match to TRBD1 covers 10 bases. V lost 0 bases, J lost 2 bases, and 6 bases stayed unmatched. Germline CDR1 reads MNHEY; CDR2 reads SMNVEV (reference sequence). CDR3 length equals 17 residues.

The V and J genes are TRBV14 and TRBJ2-7, with 8 bases lining up with TRBD1. CDR3 size: 17 residues. Germline trimming cut 2 bases from V and 1 base from J; bases unmatched to any gene: 10. CDR1 and CDR2 from the germline V gene are SGHDN and FVKESK. As DNA, the CDR3 is TGTGCCAGCAGCCAATTCCGCGGGACAGGAAATTCCTACGAGCAGTACTTC. It encodes CASSQFRGTGNSYEQYF.

The chain carries TRBV5-1 and TRBJ2-6; D remains unclear. CDR3 length equals 14 residues. V lost 3 bases and J 0 bases, leaving 4 bases between the germline ends. CDR1 and CDR2 (germline): SGHRS, YFSETQ. As DNA, the CDR3 is TGCGCCAGCAGCTCCATCTCTGGGGCCAACGTCCTGACTTTC. It encodes CASSSISGANVLTF. Based on the CDR3 plus reference TRBV5-1 and TRBJ2-6, the full variable domain is KAGVTQTPRYLIKTRGQQVTLSCSPISGHRSVSWYQQTPGQGLQFLFEYFSETQRNKGNFPGRFSGRQFSNSRSEMNVSTLELGDSALYLCASSSISGANVLTFGAGSRLTVL.

The V and J genes are TRBV28 and TRBJ1-2, with TRBD1 identical over 9 bases. The junction had 12 bases not matched to a gene; V was cut back by 6 bases and J by 1 base. CDR1 and CDR2 (germline): MDHEN, SYDVKM. This CDR3 is 17 amino acids long. The CDR3 bases are TGTGCCAGCAGGGAGCCGTTGGGACAGGGCATTAACTATGGCTACACCTTC. It specifies CASREPLGQGINYGYTF.

The V and J genes are TRBV1 and TRBJ2-5; the table calls TRBD2, which could not be checked here. TRBV1 is annotated as a pseudogene. The length of the CDR3 is 14 residues. The CDR3 loop reads CTSPSREAQETQYF. In DNA, the CDR3 is TGCACCAGCCCTTCGCGGGAGGCCCAAGAGACCCAGTACTTC.

The rearrangement links TRBV9 to TRBJ2-2; no clear D. The V gene's germline CDR1 is SGDLS and CDR2 YYNGEE. Trimming removed 3 bases from V and 2 bases from J, with 8 bases in between. The CDR3 has 14 amino acids. CDR3 in DNA: TGTGCCAGCAGCGCCCTCAGTAACACCGGGGAGCTGTTTTTT. This sequence encodes CASSALSNTGELFF.

CDR3 coding DNA: TGCAGCGTGGCCGGGACTAGCGGGAGGACAGATACGCAGTATTTT. Its protein is CSVAGTSGRTDTQYF. The chain recombines TRBV29-1 with TRBJ2-3, with 15 bases aligning to TRBD2. CDR3 length: 15 amino acids. Germline values: CDR1 SQVTM, CDR2 ANQGSEA. V lost 6 bases and J lost 3; bases outside the gene matches: 4.

The chain carries TRBV2 and TRBJ1-1, with a tentative D call TRBD1 (6 bases). V lost 2 bases and J 5 bases, leaving 12 bases between the germline ends. Germline CDR1 and CDR2: SNHLY and FYNNEI. The CDR3 runs to 14 residues. CDR3 region: CASSEPGGLTEAFF. DNA for the CDR3: TGTGCCAGCAGTGAACCGGGGGGCTTGACTGAAGCTTTCTTT.

The rearrangement uses TRBV5-1 and TRBJ2-3, with D perhaps TRBD1 (6 bases). CDR1 is SGHRS, CDR2 YFSETQ, per germline. V dropped 4 bases and J dropped 6 bases, with 15 bases sitting between them. The CDR3 spans 14 residues. CDR3 loop: CASSTQGVSDTQYF. The CDR3 DNA sequence: TGCGCCAGCAGCACACAGGGTGTCAGTGATACGCAGTATTTT.

The chain combines TRBV6-5 with TRBJ1-3; 8 bases match TRBD1. The CDR3 is 14 residues long. Trimming took 4 bases from V and 3 from J; bases not matched to a gene: 2. CDR1 and CDR2 (germline): MNHEY, SVGAGI. Here the CDR3 reads CASSSTGDGNTIYF. DNA of the CDR3: TGTGCCAGCAGTTCGACAGGGGATGGAAACACCATATATTTT.

CDR3: CASTTSDSYNEQFF. The CDR3 nucleotides are TGTGCCAGCACAACTAGCGACTCCTACAATGAGCAGTTCTTC. The chain combines TRBV6-1 with TRBJ2-1, with TRBD2 identical over 7 bases. J was trimmed by 0 bases and V by 7 bases; bases with no gene match: 3. Germline V gene data show CDR1 as MNHNS and CDR2 as SASEGT. The CDR3 is 14 residues long.

In regard to this clone: At one of its ends the junction is not consistent with the germline gene, which may arise from a read error. The chain has TRBV7-7 and TRBJ2-5; D gene ambiguous. CDR1 is SSHAT, CDR2 FNYEAQ, per germline (reference sequence). The CDR3 totals 13 residues. The CDR3 region is CASSLASLETQYF. CDR3 coding DNA: TGTGCTAGCAGCTTAGCTTCACTGGAGACCCAGTACTTC.

The CDR3 nucleotides read TGTGCCAGCAGTTACTCGAACAAGAACACCGGGGAGCTGTTTTTT. Translation gives CASSYSNKNTGELFF. The chain links TRBV6-6 to TRBJ2-2, with D unclear. Looked up from germline, CDR1 is MNHNY and CDR2 is SVGAGI (reference sequence). V was cut by 0 bases and J by 1 base, with 6 bases left in between. This CDR3 has 15 residues.

The chain links TRBV9 to TRBJ1-2, with 8 positions matching TRBD1. CDR1 is SGDLS and CDR2 is YYNGEE in the germline V gene. Trimming took 1 base from V and 10 from J; bases not matched to a gene: 3. CDR3 length: 12 amino acids. The CDR3 bases are TGTGCCAGCAGCGTACGACAGGGGACCTACACCTTC. Protein sequence: CASSVRQGTYTF. Drawing the rest from reference TRBV9 and TRBJ1-2, the complete variable domain is DSGVTQTPKHLITATGQRVTLRCSPRSGDLSVYWYQQSLDQGLQFLIQYYNGEERAKGNILERFSAQQFPDLHSELNLSSLELGDSALYFCASSVRQGTYTFGSGTRLTVV.